The 31 T cell receptor beta chains in this list originate from one sample, sequenced in a study of cytomegalovirus exposure and HLA in healthy donors. With 60 Vbeta and 13 Jbeta primers, the PCR was carried out. Clones were sequenced by immunoSEQ multiplex PCR, and TCRdb holds only the in-frame ones, with some missing. The sample holds about 140,000 clones. Sequencing was carried out using PBMCs. The receptors were gathered from a male donor in good health and CMV-seronegative.

The V and J genes are TRBV5-5 and TRBJ1-1; D is ambiguous. This CDR3 spans 17 amino acids. Looked up from germline, CDR1 is SGHKS and CDR2 is YYEKEE (reference sequence). Between the trimmed V and J ends, which lost 0 bases and 0 bases, there was a span of 15 bases. The CDR3 sequence is CASSLERLRSMNTEAFF. The CDR3 DNA follows: TGTGCCAGCAGCTTGGAGAGGCTTCGGTCAATGAACACTGAAGCTTTCTTT.

The rearrangement links TRBV5-1 to TRBJ2-7; the match to TRBD1 covers 9 bases. Germline V lookup: CDR1 SGHRS, CDR2 YFSETQ. This CDR3 region has 16 residues. The V segment lost 0 bases and the J segment 3 bases; nucleotides outside the gene matches: 7. Here the CDR3 reads CASSLEPTGGFYEQYF. CDR3 coding DNA: TGCGCCAGCAGCTTGGAGCCGACAGGGGGTTTCTACGAGCAGTACTTC.

J is TRBJ2-6 and V is TRBV28; perhaps TRBD1 as D (5 bases). Germline V gene lookup returns CDR1 MDHEN and CDR2 SYDVKM. The CDR3 sequence is 20 residues long. Trimming removed 7 bases at V and 2 bases at J, with 27 bases between. The CDR3 region is CASTLRGPASRSTGANVLTF. Here the CDR3 DNA reads TGTGCCAGCACCCTAAGGGGTCCGGCCTCTCGGAGCACTGGGGCCAACGTCCTGACTTTC.

The rearrangement links TRBV27 to TRBJ2-7; D remains ambiguous. The CDR3 extends over 14 amino acids. From germline, CDR1 is MNHEY and CDR2 SMNVEV (reference sequence). Deletions cut 2 bases from V and 5 bases from J, with 13 bases between. CDR3 sequence: CASSLKGEWNEQYF. The CDR3 DNA reads TGTGCCAGCAGTTTAAAAGGAGAGTGGAACGAGCAGTACTTC.

CDR3 coding DNA: TGTGCCAGTAGTATAGGACAGCTACCTAATCAGCCCCAGCATTTT. This gives the protein CASSIGQLPNQPQHF. V gene TRBV19 combines with J gene TRBJ1-5; D is perhaps TRBD1 (5 bases). The CDR3 covers 15 residues. Germline CDR1 and CDR2: LNHDA and SQIVND (reference sequence). The V gene lost 1 base and the J gene lost 4 bases, with 11 bases spanning the gap.

The CDR3 DNA reads TGTGCCAGTAGTCTACTCCCGGGAGAGACCCAGTACTTC. Its translation is CASSLLPGETQYF. The chain couples TRBV19 to TRBJ2-5; D is undetermined. The germline V gene has CDR1 LNHDA and CDR2 SQIVND (reference sequence). This CDR3 region has 13 residues. Trimming stripped 5 bases from V and 4 bases from J, with 11 bases between.

V is TRBV15 and J is TRBJ1-1, with D hard to call. This CDR3 is 15 amino acids long. Trimming took off 0 bases at V and 1 base at J, with 9 bases between the two ends. The germline V gene has CDR1 LNHNV and CDR2 YYDKDF (reference sequence). CDR3 loop: CATSRDLAGNTEAFF. In nucleotides, the CDR3 is TGTGCCACCAGCAGAGATCTGGCAGGGAACACTGAAGCTTTCTTT.

V is TRBV7-9 and J is TRBJ1-2, with D possibly TRBD1 on 5 matching bases. Germline V CDR1 and CDR2: SEHNR, FQNEAQ (reference sequence). The CDR3 sequence is 14 residues long. V was shortened by 5 bases and J by 4 bases, with 14 bases between the two germline ends. CDR3 DNA: TGTGCCAGCAGCCAGGGATTGGGCGGCTATGGCTACACCTTC. Amino acids: CASSQGLGGYGYTF.

The chain couples TRBV7-2 to TRBJ1-1; D is unclear. From germline, CDR1 is SGHTA and CDR2 FQGNSA. Trimming took off 5 bases at V and 1 base at J, with 14 bases between the two ends. There are 15 residues in the CDR3. In nucleotides, the CDR3 is TGTGCCAGCAGCCCCTCGCCACAAAAGAACACTGAAGCTTTCTTT. This sequence encodes CASSPSPQKNTEAFF.

The chain employs TRBV2 and TRBJ2-7; D is perhaps TRBD2 (6 bases). Germline V lookup: CDR1 SNHLY, CDR2 FYNNEI. Trimming removed 7 bases from V and 2 bases from J, with 18 bases in between. The CDR3 consists of 15 residues. CDR3 region: CASMPGAGGTYEQYF. CDR3 coding DNA: TGTGCCAGCATGCCTGGCGCTGGGGGGACCTACGAGCAGTACTTC.

The V call is TRBV2, the J call TRBJ1-5; tentatively, D is TRBD1 (5 bases). Germline V lookup: CDR1 SNHLY, CDR2 FYNNEI. V was trimmed by 3 bases and J by 7 bases, leaving 10 bases between them. CDR3 size: 13 residues. DNA of the CDR3: TGTGCCAGCAGTGACAGGGATGGGCAGCCCCAGCATTTT. Its protein is CASSDRDGQPQHF. Full variable domain (outside the CDR3, taken from reference TRBV2 and TRBJ1-5): EPEVTQTPSHQVTQMGQEVILRCVPISNHLYFYWYRQILGQKVEFLVSFYNNEISEKSEIFDDQFSVERPDGSNFTLKIRSTKLEDSAMYFCASSDRDGQPQHFGDGTRLSIL.

V gene TRBV5-1 combines with J gene TRBJ1-2; TRBD1 matches at 9 bases. Losses at the gene ends were 0 bases for V and 2 bases for J; bases not matched to a gene: 5. CDR3 length: 16 amino acids. Per the germline V gene, CDR1 is SGHRS and CDR2 is YFSETQ. Written as DNA, the CDR3 is TGCGCCAGCAGCTTGGGACTCGGGACAGGGAACTATGGCTACACCTTC. Translated, it gives CASSLGLGTGNYGYTF.

This rearrangement joins TRBV9 to TRBJ1-1; 9 bases are a match to TRBD1. Trimming at V came to 4 bases and at J to 3 bases, leaving 10 bases not matched to a gene. This CDR3 spans 16 amino acids. Looked up from germline, CDR1 is SGDLS and CDR2 is YYNGEE. CDR3 loop: CASSYHRGRDDTEAFF. Here the CDR3 DNA reads TGTGCCAGCAGCTACCACAGGGGGCGAGACGACACTGAAGCTTTCTTT.

J is TRBJ2-1 and V is TRBV6-4; TRBD2 agrees at 11 bases. The CDR3 is made up of 17 amino acids. CDR1 and CDR2 (germline): MRHNA, SNTAGT. The V segment lost 0 bases and the J segment 3 bases; nucleotides outside the gene matches: 4. Here the CDR3 reads CASSDSALAGDYNEQFF. CDR3 DNA: TGTGCCAGCAGTGACTCCGCACTAGCGGGGGACTACAATGAGCAGTTCTTC.

The chain is built from TRBV6-6 and TRBJ2-1; TRBD2 might be the D (6 bases). The CDR3 has 14 residues. V gave up 0 bases and J gave up 7 bases, with 10 bases separating them. CDR1 and CDR2 (germline): MNHNY, SVGAGI (reference sequence). The CDR3 region is CASSYSAGGNEQFF. The CDR3 DNA is TGTGCCAGCAGTTACTCAGCTGGGGGGAATGAGCAGTTCTTC.

The rearrangement uses TRBV7-2 and TRBJ1-2, with D tentatively TRBD1 (5 bases). Germline V gives CDR1 SGHTA, CDR2 FQGNSA. The CDR3 runs 13 residues. V was clipped by 5 bases and J by 8 bases, with 15 bases between them. CDR3 residues: CASSPRDYGGYTF. CDR3 sequence (DNA): TGTGCCAGCAGCCCCCGGGACTACGGGGGCTACACCTTC.

The rearrangement joins TRBV6-1 to TRBJ2-7; D is possibly TRBD2 (5 bases). Germline CDR1 and CDR2: MNHNS and SASEGT. Between the trimmed V and J ends, which lost 6 bases and 3 bases, there was a span of 18 bases. This CDR3 contains 15 residues. The CDR3 reads CASRPTSSSIYEQYF. DNA for the CDR3: TGTGCCAGCAGGCCTACCTCTAGCAGCATCTACGAGCAGTACTTC.

The chain couples TRBV28 to TRBJ1-2; tentative D call: TRBD1 (6 bases). This CDR3 is 15 amino acids long. Germline V gives CDR1 MDHEN, CDR2 SYDVKM. V was cut by 3 bases and J by 2 bases, with 13 bases left in between. In DNA form, the CDR3 reads TGTGCCAGCAGTTTGGGAGGGACAAGGAACTATGGCTACACCTTC. The encoded protein is CASSLGGTRNYGYTF.

The V call is TRBV28, the J call TRBJ1-6; 7 bases agree with TRBD1. There are 16 residues in the CDR3. J lost 5 bases, V lost 4 bases, and 8 bases had no gene match. The germline gives CDR1 MDHEN, CDR2 SYDVKM. CDR3 protein: CASSSISGTDNSPLHF. As DNA, the CDR3 is TGTGCCAGCAGTTCCATTTCCGGGACAGATAATTCACCCCTCCACTTT. The full variable domain, in which reference TRBV28 and TRBJ1-6 provide the parts outside the CDR3, is DVKVTQSSRYLVKRTGEKVFLECVQDMDHENMFWYRQDPGLGLRLIYFSYDVKMKEKGDIPEGYSVSREKKERFSLILESASTNQTSMYLCASSSISGTDNSPLHFGNGTRLTVT.

CDR3 loop: CAIAQRELNSDADTQYF. CDR3 nucleotide sequence: TGTGCGATTGCTCAGCGGGAGTTGAATAGCGACGCAGATACGCAGTATTTT. This sequence joins TRBV7-8 and TRBJ2-3; TRBD2 matches 8 bases. CDR3 length: 17 amino acids. Germline-derived CDR1 and CDR2 are SGHVS and FQNEAQ.

The V gene is TRBV5-1, the J gene TRBJ2-1, with a possible D match to TRBD2 (6 bases). This CDR3 is 18 amino acids long. The germline gives CDR1 SGHRS, CDR2 YFSETQ. Trimming removed 1 base from V and 0 bases from J, with 17 bases in between. The CDR3, as DNA: TGCGCCAGCAGCTTGAGAAGGCGGGACGACAGCTCCTACAATGAGCAGTTCTTC. It yields the protein CASSLRRRDDSSYNEQFF.

This chain links TRBV6-1 with TRBJ2-2, with 7 nucleotides matching TRBD2. This CDR3 contains 16 residues. V was clipped by 3 bases and J by 2 bases; unmatched bases: 6. Germline CDR1 reads MNHNS; CDR2 reads SASEGT. CDR3 bases: TGTGCCAGCAGTGACTTTGCGGGAGCAAACACCGGGGAGCTGTTTTTT. This encodes CASSDFAGANTGELFF.

This sequence joins TRBV4-2 and TRBJ2-7; 7 bases align to TRBD1. The CDR3 is made up of 13 amino acids. V lost 4 bases, J lost 4 bases, and 4 bases stayed unmatched. Germline V gene sequence: CDR1 LGHNA, CDR2 YNFKEQ. CDR3 coding DNA: TGTGCCAGCAGCCCTACAGGGGCGTACGAGCAGTACTTC. This gives the protein CASSPTGAYEQYF.

V usage is TRBV19 and J usage is TRBJ2-2; 8 bases map to TRBD1. Germline values: CDR1 LNHDA, CDR2 SQIVND (reference sequence). There are 14 residues in the CDR3. V shed 9 bases, J shed 7 bases, and the junction held 10 bases outside the gene matches. CDR3 sequence: CASRDRGSFGELFF. CDR3 DNA: TGTGCCAGCAGAGACAGGGGTTCCTTCGGGGAGCTGTTTTTT.

CDR3 loop: CASFSDRESPFYGYTF. The CDR3 nucleotides read TGTGCCAGCTTCTCGGACAGGGAAAGCCCTTTCTATGGCTACACCTTC. The V gene is TRBV7-9, the J gene TRBJ1-2, with 8 bases aligning to TRBD1. The trim removed 8 bases at V and 4 bases at J, leaving 15 bases unmatched. The CDR3 totals 16 residues. Germline CDR1 and CDR2: SEHNR and FQNEAQ (reference sequence).

The rearrangement joins TRBV30 to TRBJ2-7; possible D gene TRBD1, 6 bases. The germline V and J ends were trimmed by 1 base and 7 bases, with 20 bases remaining between them. The germline CDR1 and CDR2 sequences are GTSNPN and SVGIG (reference sequence). The CDR3 runs 15 residues. The CDR3 DNA is TGTGCCTGGAGTGGATCCCGTGCGACCCAGGGGGAGCAGTACTTC. This sequence encodes CAWSGSRATQGEQYF.

The chain is built from TRBV18 and TRBJ1-1; D perhaps matches TRBD1 (6 bases). Germline CDR1 KGHSH, CDR2 LQKENI. V was pared by 3 bases and J by 0 bases, with 11 bases between. This CDR3 is 15 amino acids long. The CDR3 reads CASSPIGTLNTEAFF. Here the CDR3 DNA reads TGTGCCAGCTCACCCATCGGGACATTGAACACTGAAGCTTTCTTT.

V and J are TRBV27 and TRBJ1-1; D remains unclear. Germline V lookup: CDR1 MNHEY, CDR2 SMNVEV (reference sequence). The CDR3 is 13 amino acids. The V and J ends lost 0 bases and 8 bases respectively, with 10 bases between them. The CDR3 is CASSLSVTAEAFF. CDR3 nucleotide sequence: TGTGCCAGCAGTTTATCGGTAACTGCGGAAGCTTTCTTT.

This rearrangement joins TRBV9 to TRBJ1-1; D might be TRBD1 (5 bases). Germline V gives CDR1 SGDLS, CDR2 YYNGEE. Trimming left V 3 bases short and J 4 bases short, with 10 bases between. CDR3 length: 13 amino acids. The CDR3 bases are TGTGCCAGCAGCGCGGGGGGGGGCACTGAAGCTTTCTTT. Its translation is CASSAGGGTEAFF.

The chain couples TRBV30 to TRBJ2-7; a weak D match, TRBD1 (5 bases). The germline CDR1 and CDR2 sequences are GTSNPN and SVGIG (reference sequence). The CDR3 is 13 amino acids. Trimming pared 0 bases from V and 2 bases from J, leaving 8 bases between. The CDR3 spells CAWSVTGTYEQYF. CDR3 DNA sequence: TGTGCCTGGAGTGTAACAGGCACCTACGAGCAGTACTTC. The whole variable domain, filled in from reference TRBV30 and TRBJ2-7, reads SQTIHQWPATLVQPVGSPLSLECTVEGTSNPNLYWYRQAAGRGLQLLFYSVGIGQISSEVPQNLSASRPQDRQFILSSKKLLLSDSGFYLCAWSVTGTYEQYFGPGTRLTVT.

The CDR3 loop reads CACRGGTGRNSPLHF. The DNA for the CDR3 is TGTGCCTGCCGAGGGGGGACAGGGAGGAATTCACCCCTCCACTTT. The chain employs TRBV30 and TRBJ1-6; 9 bases fit TRBD1. The junction had 10 bases not matched to a gene; V was cut back by 6 bases and J by 7 bases. This CDR3 is 15 amino acids long. The germline V gene encodes CDR1 GTSNPN and CDR2 SVGIG (reference sequence).